This passage covers 19 T cell receptor beta chains from one sample sequenced in a study of control samples from healthy donors and cancer patients. The data were produced by immunoSEQ multiplex PCR, yet TCRdb's version contains in-frame clones alone and is incomplete. The repertoire holds around 150,000 clones, with around nine tenths as singletons. The sample consisted of blood. The receptors were gathered from a man aged 25-45 years in good health.

The chain carries TRBV4-3 and TRBJ2-7; no firm D call. The CDR3 length is 15 residues. In germline, CDR1 is LGHNA, CDR2 YSLEER. With 0 bases removed from V and 5 bases from J, the gap between germline ends came to 14 bases. The CDR3 bases are TGCGCCAGCAGCCAAGACGCTGGCGTCTGGGACGAGCAGTACTTC. It yields the protein CASSQDAGVWDEQYF.

The CDR3 is CASLGTGATDTQYF. CDR3 nucleotides: TGTGCCAGCCTTGGCACAGGGGCTACAGATACGCAGTATTTT. J is TRBJ2-3 and V is TRBV6-5; 7 nucleotides agree with TRBD1. V gave up 8 bases and J gave up 3 bases; unmatched junction bases: 8. The CDR3 covers 14 residues. Per germline, CDR1 MNHEY and CDR2 SVGAGI.

This clone was observed a single time. The chain carries TRBV14 and TRBJ2-4, with 7 bases lining up with TRBD1. Germline-derived CDR1 and CDR2 are SGHDN and FVKESK. This CDR3 has 15 residues. V dropped 2 bases and J dropped 3; count of bases not matched to a gene: 4. CDR3 DNA: TGTGCCAGCAGCCAAATCCGGGACAGCAAAAACATTCAGTACTTC. Protein product: CASSQIRDSKNIQYF.

CDR3 DNA sequence: TGTGCCAGCAGCAAAGTCAAGGGAGGTGGCACTGAAGCTTTCTTT. Translated, it gives CASSKVKGGGTEAFF. The J gene is TRBJ1-1, the V gene TRBV21-1. TRBV21-1 is a known pseudogene. CDR3 length: 15 amino acids.

The chain couples TRBV7-9 to TRBJ1-1; no reliable D call. CDR3 length: 15 amino acids. V was shortened by 5 bases and J by 0 bases, with 13 bases between the two germline ends. In germline, CDR1 is SEHNR, CDR2 FQNEAQ (reference sequence). CDR3 in DNA: TGTGCCAGCAGCCCCCCTTTCCCCATGAACACTGAAGCTTTCTTT. Its protein is CASSPPFPMNTEAFF. The full variable domain, completed using reference TRBV7-9 and TRBJ1-1, is DTGVSQNPRHKITKRGQNVTFRCDPISEHNRLYWYRQTLGQGPEFLTYFQNEAQLEKSRLLSDRFSAERPKGSFSTLEIQRTEQGDSAMYLCASSPPFPMNTEAFFGQGTRLTVV.

This chain connects TRBV11-2 to TRBJ2-7, with D perhaps matching TRBD1 (6 bases). V gave up 4 bases and J gave up 12 bases, with 16 bases separating them. Germline CDR1 and CDR2: SGHAT and FQNNGV. The CDR3 has 12 amino acids. In DNA, the CDR3 is TGTGCCAGCAGCTCCCTGCCAGGGGCTCTGTACTTC. It translates to CASSSLPGALYF.

The chain recombines TRBV3-1 (or the pseudogene TRBV3-2) with TRBJ1-6; 8 bases are a match to TRBD1. The germline gives CDR1 LGHDT, CDR2 YNNKEL (reference sequence). J lost 5 bases, V lost 6 bases, and 3 bases had no gene match. CDR3 length equals 14 residues. The CDR3 region has the DNA TGTGCCAGCAGGGACAGGGCCAATAATTCACCCCTCCACTTT. Translated: CASRDRANNSPLHF.

The CDR3 sequence is CASSYINGEYGYTF. CDR3 DNA sequence: TGTGCCAGCAGCTATATCAATGGGGAGTATGGCTACACCTTC. The V call is TRBV7-2, the J call TRBJ1-2; D remains ambiguous. CDR3 length: 14 residues. The germline V and J ends were trimmed by 4 bases and 5 bases, with 14 bases remaining between them. The germline CDR1 and CDR2 sequences are SGHTA and FQGNSA.

V gene TRBV30 combines with J gene TRBJ1-4, with D maybe TRBD1 (5 bases). The CDR3 is 13 amino acids. Germline loops: CDR1 GTSNPN, CDR2 SVGIG (reference sequence). Trimming stripped 4 bases from V and 8 bases from J, with 14 bases between. The DNA of the CDR3 is TGTGCCTGGAACCCCAGGGTTAGCGAAAAACTGTTTTTT. Translation: CAWNPRVSEKLFF.

This sequence joins TRBV7-2 and TRBJ1-1, with D maybe TRBD1 (6 bases). Trimming removed 6 bases from V and 3 bases from J, with 17 bases in between. The CDR3 totals 15 residues. Germline CDR1 is SGHTA and CDR2 is FQGNSA. The CDR3 region is CASSIGGAGDTEAFF. The CDR3 nucleotides read TGTGCCAGCAGTATAGGGGGGGCCGGGGACACTGAAGCTTTCTTT.

Judged by abundance, this clone is medium-sized. This chain links TRBV9 with TRBJ1-3; the D gene is possibly TRBD1 (5 bases). Per the germline V gene, CDR1 is SGDLS and CDR2 is YYNGEE. The ends were cut back, 1 base at V and 3 bases at J, with 8 bases in the middle. The CDR3 is made up of 14 amino acids. CDR3 region: CASSVRQGGNTIYF. DNA for the CDR3: TGTGCCAGCAGCGTACGGCAGGGTGGAAACACCATATATTTT. Complete variable domain (other parts from reference TRBV9 and TRBJ1-3): DSGVTQTPKHLITATGQRVTLRCSPRSGDLSVYWYQQSLDQGLQFLIQYYNGEERAKGNILERFSAQQFPDLHSELNLSSLELGDSALYFCASSVRQGGNTIYFGEGSWLTVV.

V gene TRBV1 combines with J gene TRBJ1-3; TRBD1, as called in the table, went unchecked against the DNA. TRBV1 is a pseudogene. The CDR3 extends over 20 amino acids. The CDR3 region has the DNA TGCACCAGCAGCCAAGAACCGGAGGATACAGGGCTCTTCTCTGGAAACACCATATATTTT. This gives the protein CTSSQEPEDTGLFSGNTIYF.

This chain links TRBV11-2 with TRBJ2-7, with D perhaps given as TRBD1 or TRBD2 (6 bases each). The length of the CDR3 is 14 residues. Trimming cost V 2 bases and J 6 bases, with 14 bases left between them. CDR1 SGHAT and CDR2 FQNNGV come from the germline V gene. CDR3 nucleotide sequence: TGTGCCAGCAGCTTATTCAGGGGAGGAAGCGAGCAGTACTTC. Encoded protein: CASSLFRGGSEQYF.

The genes are TRBV20-1 and TRBJ2-1; D remains unclear. The germline V and J ends were trimmed by 3 bases and 10 bases, with 10 bases remaining between them. The CDR3 totals 11 residues. Germline V CDR1 and CDR2: DFQATT, SNEGSKA (reference sequence). CDR3 sequence reads: CSARTRKEQFF. The CDR3 DNA reads TGCAGTGCTAGGACACGAAAAGAGCAGTTCTTC.

The V gene is TRBV4-2, the J gene TRBJ2-5, with D possibly TRBD1 on 5 matching bases. The germline V gene has CDR1 LGHNA and CDR2 YNFKEQ. There are 13 residues in the CDR3. Deletions cut 1 base from V and 5 bases from J, with 8 bases between. The CDR3: CASSQGQKETQYF. The CDR3 region has the DNA TGTGCCAGCAGCCAAGGACAGAAGGAGACCCAGTACTTC.

This chain uses TRBV5-1 with TRBJ2-1, with D possibly called TRBD1 or TRBD2 (5 bases each). The CDR3 sequence is 14 residues long. V was pared by 4 bases and J by 6 bases, with 14 bases between. Germline V gene data show CDR1 as SGHRS and CDR2 as YFSETQ. CDR3 bases: TGCGCCAGCAGCCGGGACCAAGAATTCAATGAGCAGTTCTTC. Translation: CASSRDQEFNEQFF. Combining the CDR3 with reference TRBV5-1 and TRBJ2-1 gives the whole variable domain KAGVTQTPRYLIKTRGQQVTLSCSPISGHRSVSWYQQTPGQGLQFLFEYFSETQRNKGNFPGRFSGRQFSNSRSEMNVSTLELGDSALYLCASSRDQEFNEQFFGPGTRLTVL.

The genes are TRBV6-5 and TRBJ2-3; D is unclear. Germline CDR1 and CDR2: MNHEY and SVGAGI. The CDR3 has 11 residues. V was trimmed by 0 bases and J by 7 bases, leaving 2 bases between them. The CDR3 DNA reads as TGTGCCAGCAGTTACTCGAATACGCAGTATTTT. Amino acids: CASSYSNTQYF.

A single count supports this clone. CDR3 DNA: TGTGCCAGCAGTGAACCCGGACGGCTCTATGGCTACACCTTC. It is translated as CASSEPGRLYGYTF. This chain links TRBV25-1 with TRBJ1-2; no firm D call. V was pared by 2 bases and J by 4 bases, with 11 bases between. Germline CDR1 reads MGHDK; CDR2 reads SYGVNS. CDR3 length: 14 amino acids.

V and J are TRBV29-1 and TRBJ2-5; D not resolved. CDR3 length: 12 residues. The germline gives CDR1 SQVTM, CDR2 ANQGSEA. Trimming took 6 bases from V and 3 from J, leaving 11 bases between them. In nucleotides, the CDR3 is TGCAGCGTAACCAGGACGGAAGAGACCCAGTACTTC. Translating it yields CSVTRTEETQYF.